This T cell receptor beta chain derives from a study of blood T cell repertoires in COVID-19. Generated by immunoSEQ multiplex PCR, the TCRdb table keeps only in-frame clones and is missing some. Here the sample spans tens of thousands of clones, more than 80% being singletons. Germline values: CDR1 LNHDA, CDR2 SQIVND (reference sequence). The V gene end was trimmed by 5 bases and the J gene end by 0 bases; junction bases not matched to a gene: 18. The CDR3 is 20 amino acids. Source material: peripheral blood. The receptor's source is a human donor with active COVID-19. The donor label of this sample is uncertain. The V gene is TRBV19, the J gene TRBJ2-1, with 8 bases aligning to TRBD2. CDR3 sequence reads: CASSPRGRGGGRSSYNEQFF. CDR3 nucleotides: TGTGCCAGTAGTCCTCGGGGTAGGGGCGGGGGGCGGAGCTCCTACAATGAGCAGTTCTTC. The full variable domain, rest sourced from reference TRBV19 and TRBJ2-1, is DGGITQSPKYLFRKEGQNVTLSCEQNLNHDAMYWYRQDPGQGLRLIYYSQIVNDFQKGDIAEGYSVSREKKESFPLTVTSAQKNPTAFYLCASSPRGRGGGRSSYNEQFFGPGTRLTVL.